These 30 T cell receptor beta chains share one sample of origin, sequenced in a study of cytomegalovirus exposure and HLA in healthy donors. The PCR was carried out with 60 Vbeta primers and 13 Jbeta primers. Clones were read by immunoSEQ multiplex PCR, and TCRdb kept only the in-frame ones, dropping some. The sample holds over 150,000 clones; 60% to 85% are singletons and the top ten take roughly 4%. The specimen was PBMCs. The receptors were sampled from a woman in her forties in good health and CMV-seronegative.

The chain joins TRBV5-4 to TRBJ2-7, with 7 nucleotides matching TRBD1. Germline trimming cut 4 bases from V and 2 bases from J; bases unmatched to any gene: 6. Germline CDR1 and CDR2: SGHNT and YYREEE (reference sequence). The CDR3 is 14 amino acids. This CDR3 is CASSPGQKPYEQYF. The CDR3 DNA sequence: TGTGCCAGCAGCCCGGGACAGAAACCCTACGAGCAGTACTTC. The full variable domain, in which reference TRBV5-4 and TRBJ2-7 provide the parts outside the CDR3, is ETGVTQSPTHLIKTRGQQVTLRCSSQSGHNTVSWYQQALGQGPQFIFQYYREEENGRGNFPPRFSGLQFPNYSSELNVNALELDDSALYLCASSPGQKPYEQYFGPGTRLTVT.

This clone came up a few times. This sequence joins TRBV29-1 and TRBJ1-1; a possible D gene is TRBD1 (5 bases). The CDR3 is 12 residues long. Trimming shortened V by 3 bases and J by 5 bases, and 10 bases separated the two germline ends. CDR1 is SQVTM, CDR2 ANQGSEA, per germline. CDR3 bases: TGCAGCGTTGACAGGGAGGGTACTGAAGCTTTCTTT. Amino acid sequence: CSVDREGTEAFF.

This chain joins TRBV6-6 and TRBJ1-2; 9 nucleotides line up with TRBD1. CDR3 length: 12 amino acids. V shed 7 bases, J shed 8 bases, and the junction held 5 bases outside the gene matches. The V gene's germline CDR1 is MNHNY and CDR2 SVGAGI (reference sequence). CDR3 in amino acids: CASTTGGWGYTF. The CDR3 coding sequence is TGTGCCAGCACTACAGGGGGCTGGGGCTACACCTTC.

The sample holds a few counts of this clone. V is TRBV15 and J is TRBJ2-7, with D unclear. Trimming took 1 base from V and 2 from J, leaving 6 bases between them. This CDR3 has 13 amino acids. The germline gives CDR1 LNHNV, CDR2 YYDKDF (reference sequence). The chain's CDR3 is CATSRAVAYEQYF. The CDR3 DNA is TGTGCCACCAGCAGAGCAGTGGCCTACGAGCAGTACTTC.

This clone came up once. The chain joins TRBV2 to TRBJ1-6, with D tentatively TRBD1 (6 bases). Looked up from germline, CDR1 is SNHLY and CDR2 is FYNNEI. The CDR3 is 14 residues long. Between the trimmed V and J ends, which lost 6 bases and 8 bases, there was a span of 14 bases. The CDR3 reads CASSFDRPDSPLHF. CDR3 sequence (DNA): TGTGCCAGCAGCTTTGACAGGCCCGATTCACCCCTCCACTTT.

The J gene is TRBJ1-2, the V gene TRBV6-5, with 7 nucleotides matching TRBD1. Germline V lookup: CDR1 MNHEY, CDR2 SVGAGI. V trimming: 5 bases; J trimming: 0 bases; junction bases outside the gene matches: 6. There are 15 residues in the CDR3. The CDR3 sequence is CASSVGGVPNYGYTF. CDR3 nucleotides: TGTGCCAGCAGTGTAGGGGGCGTACCTAACTATGGCTACACCTTC.

The CDR3: CAYETQYF. The CDR3 DNA reads as TGTGCCTATGAGACCCAGTACTTC. This chain uses TRBV6-6 with TRBJ2-5; no definite D call. Per germline, CDR1 MNHNY and CDR2 SVGAGI (reference sequence). V was pared by 11 bases and J by 5 bases, with 3 bases between. The CDR3 runs 8 residues.

This clone was seen once. The CDR3: CSVEDGSGAGGYTF. The CDR3 nucleotides are TGCAGCGTTGAAGATGGATCAGGGGCGGGTGGCTACACCTTC. The V call is TRBV29-1, the J call TRBJ1-2, with D perhaps TRBD1 (6 bases). Germline CDR1 and CDR2: SQVTM and ANQGSEA. The CDR3 spans 14 residues. V shed 0 bases and J shed 7 bases, with 15 bases lying between them.

The chain is built from TRBV6-6 and TRBJ1-1; no clear D. The V end lost 5 bases, the J end lost 0 bases, and 10 bases lay between the germline ends. The CDR3 extends over 14 amino acids. The V gene's germline CDR1 is MNHNY and CDR2 SVGAGI (reference sequence). This CDR3 is CASSPLSMNTEAFF. The CDR3 DNA is TGTGCCAGCAGTCCCCTAAGCATGAACACTGAAGCTTTCTTT.

The chain is built from TRBV19 and TRBJ1-1; D might be TRBD1 (6 bases). The CDR3 runs to 14 residues. Per the germline V gene, CDR1 is LNHDA and CDR2 is SQIVND (reference sequence). V lost 8 bases and J lost 5, with 18 bases in between. CDR3: CASQQTGWDTEAFF. Here the CDR3 DNA reads TGTGCCAGTCAACAAACAGGGTGGGATACTGAAGCTTTCTTT.

This clone appeared once. The chain has TRBV10-2 and TRBJ2-1; 9 bases map to TRBD2. The CDR3 sequence is 14 residues long. The V gene's germline CDR1 is WSHSY and CDR2 SAAADI. J gave up 10 bases and V 4 bases, and 8 bases lay outside the gene matches. CDR3 coding DNA: TGCGCCAGCAGTGTACAGCGGGAGGCCAGAGAGCAGTTCTTC. This codes for CASSVQREAREQFF.

The chain is built from TRBV4-1 and TRBJ1-2; TRBD1 aligns across 7 bases. This CDR3 is 16 amino acids long. Looked up from germline, CDR1 is MGHRA and CDR2 is YSYEKL. Germline trimming cut 1 base from V and 4 bases from J; bases unmatched to any gene: 9. The CDR3 bases are TGCGCCAGCAGCCAAGTGCCGGGACAGCGGATCTATGGCTACACCTTC. This encodes CASSQVPGQRIYGYTF.

This CDR3 is CASSSNKGYHLYGYTF. For the CDR3, the DNA is TGCGCCAGCAGTTCGAATAAGGGGTACCACCTCTATGGCTACACCTTC. V gene TRBV5-1 combines with J gene TRBJ1-2; D is perhaps TRBD1 (5 bases). Germline CDR1 SGHRS, CDR2 YFSETQ. This CDR3 region has 16 residues. Trimming removed 5 bases from V and 4 bases from J, with 21 bases in between.

This chain links TRBV11-3 with TRBJ2-6, with D maybe TRBD1 (5 bases). Trimming took off 4 bases at V and 0 bases at J, with 7 bases between the two ends. There are 15 residues in the CDR3. The V gene's germline CDR1 is SGHNT and CDR2 YENEEA. CDR3 bases: TGTGCCAGCAGCTCAACAGGCTCTGGGGCCAACGTCCTGACTTTC. Translating it yields CASSSTGSGANVLTF.

V is TRBV28 and J is TRBJ1-2; TRBD1 aligns across 8 bases. V gave up 8 bases and J gave up 1 base; unmatched junction bases: 6. The CDR3 extends over 14 amino acids. Germline assignment: CDR1 MDHEN and CDR2 SYDVKM. The chain's CDR3 is CASRQGNFNYGYTF. The CDR3, as DNA: TGTGCCAGCCGACAGGGGAATTTTAACTATGGCTACACCTTC.

The chain is built from TRBV28 and TRBJ1-4; TRBD1 might be the D (6 bases). CDR1 MDHEN and CDR2 SYDVKM come from the germline V gene. The CDR3 runs to 16 residues. V lost 3 bases and J 8 bases, leaving 19 bases between the germline ends. The CDR3 loop reads CASSFPDPKRGEKLFF. The CDR3 bases are TGTGCCAGCAGTTTTCCGGACCCTAAGAGGGGGGAAAAACTGTTTTTT.

V and J are TRBV19 and TRBJ2-1, with TRBD2 as a possible D gene (5 bases). Germline CDR1 LNHDA, CDR2 SQIVND (reference sequence). V was trimmed by 5 bases and J by 9 bases, leaving 14 bases between them. There are 13 residues in the CDR3. The CDR3 coding sequence is TGTGCCAGTAGTGATGGAACTAGGGTTGAGCAGTTCTTC. Translating it yields CASSDGTRVEQFF.

The rearrangement joins TRBV18 to TRBJ2-7; the D gene is possibly TRBD2 (6 bases). The germline V gene has CDR1 KGHSH and CDR2 LQKENI. Trimming removed 6 bases from V and 4 bases from J, with 16 bases in between. This CDR3 is built from 14 residues. CDR3 region: CASSPGLLPYEQYF. The CDR3 bases are TGTGCCAGCTCCCCGGGACTTCTACCGTACGAGCAGTACTTC. Variable domain in full (rest from reference TRBV18 and TRBJ2-7): NAGVMQNPRHLVRRRGQEARLRCSPMKGHSHVYWYRQLPEEGLKFMVYLQKENIIDESGMPKERFSAEFPKEGPSILRIQQVVRGDSAAYFCASSPGLLPYEQYFGPGTRLTVT.

The chain joins TRBV5-1 to TRBJ2-2; D ambiguous. The CDR3 has 11 amino acids. Trimming left V 2 bases short and J 7 bases short, with 3 bases between. Germline CDR1 is SGHRS and CDR2 is YFSETQ. The DNA for the CDR3 is TGCGCCAGCAGCTTCGGCGGGGAGCTGTTTTTT. Amino acid sequence: CASSFGGELFF.

The genes are TRBV6-1 and TRBJ1-2; weak D call: TRBD1 (6 bases). V was cut by 8 bases and J by 4 bases, with 20 bases left in between. CDR1 and CDR2 (germline): MNHNS, SASEGT. This CDR3 has 15 amino acids. The CDR3 loop is CASEQGGVGAYGYTF. CDR3 bases: TGTGCCAGCGAACAGGGAGGGGTAGGGGCCTATGGCTACACCTTC.

This chain joins TRBV6-1 and TRBJ1-1, with D possibly matching TRBD1 (5 bases). V lost 6 bases and J lost 4, with 12 bases in between. The CDR3 covers 13 residues. Germline CDR1 MNHNS, CDR2 SASEGT. CDR3 DNA: TGTGCCAGCAGGGACATTTCGGTCACTGAAGCTTTCTTT. Its translation: CASRDISVTEAFF.

The chain joins TRBV28 to TRBJ1-5; D remains unclear. CDR1 and CDR2 (germline): MDHEN, SYDVKM. The CDR3 extends over 12 amino acids. The ends were cut back, 6 bases at V and 3 bases at J, with 6 bases in the middle. The CDR3: CASRENNQPQHF. The CDR3 DNA follows: TGTGCCAGCAGGGAGAACAATCAGCCCCAGCATTTT.

This rearrangement joins TRBV7-8 to TRBJ2-5, with 10 bases fitting TRBD1. Gene TRBJ2-7 matches the end of the DNA better, so the J call may be wrong. Germline CDR1 is SGHVS and CDR2 is FQNEAQ. CDR3 length: 15 amino acids. Here the CDR3 reads CASSDGQGVSYEQYF. The CDR3 DNA follows: TGTGCCAGCAGCGACGGACAGGGGGTCTCCTACGAGCAGTACTTC.

This chain links TRBV5-1 with TRBJ1-1; 8 nucleotides align to TRBD1. Germline-derived CDR1 and CDR2 are SGHRS and YFSETQ. The CDR3 contains 15 residues. Germline trimming cut 1 base from V and 2 bases from J; bases unmatched to any gene: 4. CDR3 loop: CASSLQGADNTEAFF. The CDR3 nucleotides read TGCGCCAGCAGCTTGCAGGGGGCGGATAACACTGAAGCTTTCTTT.

The chain employs TRBV9 and TRBJ1-3; D perhaps matches TRBD1 (5 bases). This CDR3 is 15 amino acids long. Germline-derived CDR1 and CDR2 are SGDLS and YYNGEE. V lost 0 bases and J 1 base, leaving 8 bases between the germline ends. The DNA for the CDR3 is TGTGCCAGCAGCGTAGCTGGGGCGTCTGGAAACACCATATATTTT. Translated, it gives CASSVAGASGNTIYF.

The chain recombines TRBV2 with TRBJ2-1; maybe TRBD2 (5 bases). Deletions cut 1 base from V and 6 bases from J, with 7 bases between. Per the germline V gene, CDR1 is SNHLY and CDR2 is FYNNEI. The CDR3 totals 13 residues. The CDR3 is CASSEVEGNEQFF. The CDR3, as DNA: TGTGCCAGCAGTGAAGTTGAGGGCAATGAGCAGTTCTTC.

This chain connects TRBV2 to TRBJ2-1; 7 nucleotides line up with TRBD2. The germline V gene has CDR1 SNHLY and CDR2 FYNNEI. This CDR3 is 15 amino acids long. Trimming cost V 5 bases and J 2 bases; bases outside gene matches: 6. CDR3 DNA sequence: TGTGCCAGCAGTAAGCAGGGAGGGGCCTACAATGAGCAGTTCTTC. Encoded protein: CASSKQGGAYNEQFF.

This chain uses TRBV11-3 with TRBJ1-1; TRBD1 is a possible D gene (6 bases). This CDR3 has 13 amino acids. V lost 2 bases, J lost 4 bases, and 8 bases lay in between. Germline assignment: CDR1 SGHNT and CDR2 YENEEA. CDR3 protein: CASSLTQGTEAFF. For the CDR3, the DNA is TGTGCCAGCAGCTTAACACAGGGCACTGAAGCTTTCTTT. The variable domain in full, completed from reference TRBV11-3 and TRBJ1-1, reads EAGVVQSPRYKIIEKKQPVAFWCNPISGHNTLYWYLQNLGQGPELLIRYENEEAVDDSQLPKDRFSAERLKGVDSTLKIQPAELGDSAVYLCASSLTQGTEAFFGQGTRLTVV.

The V and J genes are TRBV6-1 and TRBJ2-7; D might be TRBD1 (6 bases). V lost 2 bases and J 0 bases, leaving 11 bases between the germline ends. Germline CDR1 and CDR2: MNHNS and SASEGT. This CDR3 has 15 amino acids. The CDR3 region is CASSETTGSSYEQYF. The CDR3 DNA sequence: TGTGCCAGCAGTGAAACCACAGGGAGCTCCTACGAGCAGTACTTC.

V usage is TRBV11-3 and J usage is TRBJ2-7; 11 nucleotides agree with TRBD1. Germline V gene data show CDR1 as SGHNT and CDR2 as YENEEA. V shed 4 bases, J shed 5 bases, and the junction held 4 bases outside the gene matches. This CDR3 has 14 residues. Written as DNA, the CDR3 is TGTGCCAGCAGCTCGGGACAGGGGGGCCACGAGCAGTACTTC. This codes for CASSSGQGGHEQYF.